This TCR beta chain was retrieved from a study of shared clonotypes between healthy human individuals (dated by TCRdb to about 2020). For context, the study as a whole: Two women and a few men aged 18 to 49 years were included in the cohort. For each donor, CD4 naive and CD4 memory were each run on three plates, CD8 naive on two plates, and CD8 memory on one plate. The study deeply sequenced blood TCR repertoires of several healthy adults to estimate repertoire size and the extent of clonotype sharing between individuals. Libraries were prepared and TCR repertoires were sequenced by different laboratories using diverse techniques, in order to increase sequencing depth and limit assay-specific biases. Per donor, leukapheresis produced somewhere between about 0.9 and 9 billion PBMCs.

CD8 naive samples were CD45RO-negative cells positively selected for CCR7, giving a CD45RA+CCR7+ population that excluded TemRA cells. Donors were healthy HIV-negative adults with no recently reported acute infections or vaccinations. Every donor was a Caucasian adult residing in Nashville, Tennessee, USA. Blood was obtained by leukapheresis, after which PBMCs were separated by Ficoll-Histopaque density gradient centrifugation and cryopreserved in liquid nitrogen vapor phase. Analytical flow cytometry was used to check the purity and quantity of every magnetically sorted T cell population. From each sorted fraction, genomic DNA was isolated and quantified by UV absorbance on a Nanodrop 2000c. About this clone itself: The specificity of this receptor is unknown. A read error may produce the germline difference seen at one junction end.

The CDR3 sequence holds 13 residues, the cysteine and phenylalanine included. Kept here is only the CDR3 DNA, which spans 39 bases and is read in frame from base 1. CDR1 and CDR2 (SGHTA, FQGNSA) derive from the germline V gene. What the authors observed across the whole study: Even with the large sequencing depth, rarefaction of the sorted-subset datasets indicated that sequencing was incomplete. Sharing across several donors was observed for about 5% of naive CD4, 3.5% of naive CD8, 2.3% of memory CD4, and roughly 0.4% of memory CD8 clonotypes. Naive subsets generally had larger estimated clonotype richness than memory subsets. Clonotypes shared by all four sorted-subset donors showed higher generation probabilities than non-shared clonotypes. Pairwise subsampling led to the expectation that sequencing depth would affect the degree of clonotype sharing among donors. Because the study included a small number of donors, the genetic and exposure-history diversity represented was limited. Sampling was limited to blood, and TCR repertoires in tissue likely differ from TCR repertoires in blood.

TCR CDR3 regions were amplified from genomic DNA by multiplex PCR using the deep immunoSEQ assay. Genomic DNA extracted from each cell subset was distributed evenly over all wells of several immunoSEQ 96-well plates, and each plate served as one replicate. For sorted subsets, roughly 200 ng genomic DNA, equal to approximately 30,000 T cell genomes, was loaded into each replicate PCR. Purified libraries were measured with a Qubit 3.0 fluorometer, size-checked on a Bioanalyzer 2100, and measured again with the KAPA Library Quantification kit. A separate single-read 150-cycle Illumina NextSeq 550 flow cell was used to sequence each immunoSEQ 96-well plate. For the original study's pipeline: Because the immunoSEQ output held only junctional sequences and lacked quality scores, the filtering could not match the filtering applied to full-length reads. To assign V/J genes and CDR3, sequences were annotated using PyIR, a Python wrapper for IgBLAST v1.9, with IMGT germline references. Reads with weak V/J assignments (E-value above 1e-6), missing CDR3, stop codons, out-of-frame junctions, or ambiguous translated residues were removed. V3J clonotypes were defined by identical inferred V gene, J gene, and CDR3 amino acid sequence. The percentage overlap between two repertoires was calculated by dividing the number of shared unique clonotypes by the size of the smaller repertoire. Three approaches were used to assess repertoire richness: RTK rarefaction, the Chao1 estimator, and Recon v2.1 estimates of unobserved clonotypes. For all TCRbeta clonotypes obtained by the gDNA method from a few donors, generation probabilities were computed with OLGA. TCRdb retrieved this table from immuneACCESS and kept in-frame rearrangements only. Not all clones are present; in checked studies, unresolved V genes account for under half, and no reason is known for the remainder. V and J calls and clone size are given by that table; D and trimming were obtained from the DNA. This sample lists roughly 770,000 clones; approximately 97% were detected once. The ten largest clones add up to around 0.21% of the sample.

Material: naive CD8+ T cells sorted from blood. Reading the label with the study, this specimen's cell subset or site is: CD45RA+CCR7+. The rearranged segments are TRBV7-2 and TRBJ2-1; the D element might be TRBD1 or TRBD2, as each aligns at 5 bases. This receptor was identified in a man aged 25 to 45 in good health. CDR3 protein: CASSLDWGSVCLF. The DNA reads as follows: TGTGCCAGCAGCTTAGATTGGGGGTCTGTTTGTCTCTTC.